The 7 T cell receptor beta chains reported below all come from one sample, sequenced in a study of CD8+CD57+ T cells in acquired aplastic anemia. Genomic DNA, serving as template, underwent TCR beta VDJ and CDR3 profiling. In TCRdb, the reads were re-called with MiXCR into one record per CDR3 protein. The sample consists of under 200,000 distinct CDR3 sequences, approximately 44% of them appearing once. The sequenced sample consisted of sorted CD4+, CD8+, or CD8+CD57+ T cells (not recorded which) from PBMCs. These receptors came from a human donor in good health.

This clonotype has just a few counts. V and J are TRBV29-1 and TRBJ2-5, with D perhaps TRBD2 (6 bases). The CDR3 loop spans 13 amino acids. V was clipped by 4 bases and J by 5 bases, with 14 bases between them. CDR1 SQVTM and CDR2 ANQGSEA come from the germline V gene. CDR3 coding DNA: TGCAGCGTTGCGGCGGCAGGGAGGGAGACCCAGTACTTC. Residues: CSVAAAGRETQYF.

The rearrangement uses TRBV19 and TRBJ1-4; 7 positions match TRBD1. With V trimmed by 7 bases and J by 7 bases, 6 bases remained unmatched. There are 13 residues in the CDR3. Germline values: CDR1 LNHDA, CDR2 SQIVND (reference sequence). Here the CDR3 reads CASIRQGGEKLFF. The CDR3 bases are TGTGCCAGTATCCGCCAGGGGGGTGAAAAACTGTTTTTT.

The table lists this clonotype with many counts. The chain carries TRBV7-3 and TRBJ2-7, with TRBD2 matching 11 bases. V was clipped by 3 bases and J by 6 bases; unmatched bases: 10. Germline V gene sequence: CDR1 SGHTA, CDR2 FQGTGA. CDR3 length: 16 residues. The CDR3 DNA reads as TGTGCCAGCAGCTTTGGACTAGCGGGCTCTGGGGGCGAGCAGTACTTC. Translation gives CASSFGLAGSGGEQYF.

This clonotype was recorded once. This chain uses TRBV5-1 with TRBJ2-6; D not resolved. V gave up 3 bases and J gave up 0 bases, with 4 bases separating them. Germline values: CDR1 SGHRS, CDR2 YFSETQ. The CDR3 covers 14 residues. The chain's CDR3 is CASSSDSGANVLTF. The CDR3 region has the DNA TGCGCCAGCAGCTCTGACTCTGGGGCCAACGTCCTGACTTTC. The variable domain in full, completed from reference TRBV5-1 and TRBJ2-6, reads KAGVTQTPRYLIKTRGQQVTLSCSPISGHRSVSWYQQTPGQGLQFLFEYFSETQRNKGNFPGRFSGRQFSNSRSEMNVSTLELGDSALYLCASSSDSGANVLTFGAGSRLTVL.

There are many counts of this clonotype. CDR3 amino acids: CASSEGSPGQAYNEQFF. The CDR3 DNA sequence: TGTGCCAGCAGTGAAGGATCGCCGGGACAGGCGTACAATGAGCAGTTCTTC. The genes are TRBV2 and TRBJ2-1, with 8 bases that match TRBD1. The CDR3 has 17 residues. The J segment lost 4 bases and the V segment lost 1 base, leaving 9 bases of the junction unmatched. Germline assignment: CDR1 SNHLY and CDR2 FYNNEI.

J is TRBJ2-3 and V is TRBV9; 11 bases agree with TRBD1. Germline CDR1 SGDLS, CDR2 YYNGEE. V was clipped by 2 bases and J by 2 bases; unmatched bases: 7. The CDR3 consists of 17 residues. For the CDR3, the DNA is TGTGCCAGCAGCGTGGCGGACAGGGGGCCCGCCACAGATACGCAGTATTTT. Its translation: CASSVADRGPATDTQYF.

This clonotype was seen just once. A clone one base away is much larger, so this may be a read error. The chain has TRBV7-3 and TRBJ1-1; tentative D call: TRBD1 (6 bases). The V end lost 0 bases, the J end lost 3 bases, and 14 bases lay between the germline ends. This CDR3 has 16 residues. Germline V gene lookup returns CDR1 SGHTA and CDR2 FQGTGA. This CDR3 reads CASSLTEGVGDTEAFF. CDR3 in DNA: TGTGCCAGCAGCTTAACGGAGGGGGTAGGGGACACTGAAGCTTTCTTT.